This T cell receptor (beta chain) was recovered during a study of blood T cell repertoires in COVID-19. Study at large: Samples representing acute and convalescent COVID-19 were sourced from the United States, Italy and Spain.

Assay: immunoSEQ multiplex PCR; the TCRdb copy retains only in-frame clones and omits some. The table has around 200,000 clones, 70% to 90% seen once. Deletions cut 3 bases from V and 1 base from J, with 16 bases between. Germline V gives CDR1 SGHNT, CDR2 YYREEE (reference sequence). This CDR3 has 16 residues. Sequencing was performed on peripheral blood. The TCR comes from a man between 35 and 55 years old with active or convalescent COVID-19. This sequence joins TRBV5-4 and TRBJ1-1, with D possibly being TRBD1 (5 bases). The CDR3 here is CASSWGGWVANTEAFF. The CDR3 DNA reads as TGTGCCAGCAGCTGGGGGGGTTGGGTCGCGAACACTGAAGCTTTCTTT.